Listed below are T cell receptor beta chains from one sample, sequenced in a study of T cells in Graves' hyperthyroidism and ophthalmopathy. MiXCR, applied by TCRdb to the multiplex PCR reads, yields one record per CDR3 protein. The table includes 500,000 to 700,000 distinct CDR3 sequences, 16% detected once. The sequenced sample was blood. The origin of the receptors is a woman under 30 with Graves' hyperthyroidism. Each CDR3 is given with its conserved first and last residue. A D gene is named only where the DNA matches it firmly. Some rows mark clone size as missing; the rest say once, few, many or name a class of expanded clone.

j_call: TRBJ2-3
v_call: TRBV3-1
clone_size: many
d_call: TRBD2
cdr3_aa: CASSQASGGEVTDTQYF
cdr3_nt: TGTGCCAGCAGCCAAGCCTCCGGGGGGGAAGTCACAGATACGCAGTATTTT

j_call: TRBJ1-4
v_call: TRBV19
clone_size: .
d_call: .
cdr3_aa: CASSIPSRDEKLFF
cdr3_nt: TGTGCCAGTAGTATTCCGAGCAGAGATGAAAAACTGTTTTTT

j_call: TRBJ2-1
v_call: TRBV3-1
clone_size: many
d_call: TRBD2
cdr3_aa: CASSRYLAGEYNEQFF
cdr3_nt: TGTGCCAGCAGCCGCTACCTAGCGGGAGAGTACAATGAGCAGTTCTTC

j_call: TRBJ2-5
v_call: TRBV24-1
clone_size: .
d_call: TRBD1
cdr3_aa: CATSDLITGGETQYF
cdr3_nt: TGTGCCACCAGTGATTTGATTACAGGGGGGGAGACCCAGTACTTC

j_call: TRBJ2-3
v_call: TRBV20-1
clone_size: many
d_call: .
cdr3_aa: CSASLGEDTQYF
cdr3_nt: TGCAGTGCTTCGCTAGGGGAAGATACGCAGTATTTT

j_call: TRBJ2-5
v_call: TRBV6-2/TRBV6-3
clone_size: .
d_call: TRBD2
cdr3_aa: CASSLRGSGLAGDGETQYF
cdr3_nt: TGTGCCAGCAGTCTCAGGGGATCCGGACTAGCGGGAGATGGAGAGACCCAGTACTTC

j_call: TRBJ2-5
v_call: TRBV3-1
clone_size: many
d_call: .
cdr3_aa: CASSQDSPATETQYF
cdr3_nt: TGTGCCAGCAGCCAAGACTCCCCGGCCACAGAGACCCAGTACTTC

j_call: TRBJ1-1
v_call: TRBV7-9
clone_size: few
d_call: TRBD1
cdr3_aa: CASSLTGGLAEAFF
cdr3_nt: TGTGCCAGCAGCCTTACAGGGGGCCTTGCTGAAGCTTTCTTT

j_call: TRBJ2-1
v_call: TRBV9
clone_size: .
d_call: TRBD2
cdr3_aa: CASSVGASGIYNEQFF
cdr3_nt: TGTGCCAGCAGCGTAGGGGCTAGCGGGATATACAATGAGCAGTTCTTC

j_call: TRBJ2-5
v_call: TRBV2
clone_size: many
d_call: .
cdr3_aa: CASSQQTQYF
cdr3_nt: TGTGCCAGCAGTCAGCAGACCCAGTACTTC

j_call: TRBJ2-1
v_call: TRBV7-9
clone_size: .
d_call: TRBD2
cdr3_aa: CASSLASAGGTYNEQFF
cdr3_nt: TGTGCCAGCAGCTTAGCGTCAGCGGGAGGCACCTACAATGAGCAGTTCTTC

j_call: TRBJ1-1
v_call: TRBV6-2/TRBV6-3
clone_size: many
d_call: .
cdr3_aa: CASSYLHNTEAFF
cdr3_nt: TGTGCCAGCAGTTACTTGCATAACACTGAAGCTTTCTTT

j_call: TRBJ2-7
v_call: TRBV14
clone_size: few
d_call: .
cdr3_aa: CASSQSRPPGSPPTYEQYF
cdr3_nt: TGTGCCAGCAGCCAATCACGACCCCCGGGTTCACCCCCGACCTACGAGCAGTACTTC

j_call: TRBJ1-5
v_call: TRBV28
clone_size: few
d_call: .
cdr3_aa: CASSLPDRNQPQHF
cdr3_nt: TGTGCCAGCAGTTTACCTGACAGGAATCAGCCCCAGCATTTT

j_call: TRBJ1-2
v_call: TRBV20-1
clone_size: few
d_call: .
cdr3_aa: CSARTASLRSYTF
cdr3_nt: TGCAGTGCGAGGACGGCAAGCCTAAGAAGCTACACCTTC

j_call: TRBJ2-7
v_call: TRBV6-1
clone_size: many
d_call: TRBD2
cdr3_aa: CASSALTSGGLYEQYF
cdr3_nt: TGTGCCAGCAGTGCCCTGACTAGCGGGGGGCTATACGAGCAGTACTTC

j_call: TRBJ2-5
v_call: TRBV7-2
clone_size: few
d_call: .
cdr3_aa: CASSDVLRGGAETQYF
cdr3_nt: TGTGCCAGCAGCGACGTGTTGCGGGGTGGAGCGGAGACCCAGTACTTC

j_call: TRBJ2-7
v_call: TRBV28
clone_size: few
d_call: .
cdr3_aa: CASSLEGITDEQYF
cdr3_nt: TGTGCCAGCAGTTTAGAGGGGATCACCGACGAGCAGTACTTC

j_call: TRBJ2-1
v_call: TRBV11-3
clone_size: many
d_call: .
cdr3_aa: CASSLEGNEQFF
cdr3_nt: TGTGCCAGCAGCTTAGAAGGGAATGAGCAGTTCTTC

j_call: TRBJ1-6
v_call: TRBV7-2
clone_size: many
d_call: .
cdr3_aa: CASSLDPVSSVGSPLHF
cdr3_nt: TGTGCCAGCAGCTTGGACCCCGTTAGTTCGGTGGGCTCACCCCTCCACTTT

j_call: TRBJ2-1
v_call: TRBV11-2
clone_size: few
d_call: .
cdr3_aa: CASSHRWGPNEQFF
cdr3_nt: TGTGCCAGCAGCCACCGCTGGGGGCCCAATGAGCAGTTCTTC

j_call: TRBJ2-5
v_call: TRBV20-1
clone_size: many
d_call: .
cdr3_aa: CSASPEQETQYF
cdr3_nt: TGCAGTGCTAGTCCCGAGCAAGAGACCCAGTACTTC

j_call: TRBJ1-2
v_call: TRBV9
clone_size: .
d_call: .
cdr3_aa: CASSVDRQGLHYGYTF
cdr3_nt: TGTGCCAGCAGCGTAGATCGGCAGGGCCTCCACTATGGCTACACCTTC

j_call: TRBJ2-7
v_call: TRBV20-1
clone_size: many
d_call: .
cdr3_aa: CSASRVAGHHEQYF
cdr3_nt: TGCAGTGCTAGTCGCGTGGCAGGGCATCACGAGCAGTACTTC

j_call: TRBJ1-6
v_call: TRBV28
clone_size: few
d_call: .
cdr3_aa: CASRLQGSDNSPLHF
cdr3_nt: TGTGCCAGCAGATTACAGGGCTCGGATAATTCACCCCTCCACTTT

j_call: TRBJ2-1
v_call: TRBV7-9
clone_size: .
d_call: .
cdr3_aa: CASSLAGYSATYNEQFF
cdr3_nt: TGTGCCAGCAGCTTAGCGGGGTATAGCGCGACCTACAATGAGCAGTTCTTC